The 25 T cell receptor beta chains in this list originate from one sample, sequenced in a study of cytomegalovirus exposure and HLA in healthy donors (dated by TCRdb to 2016 to 2017). The receptor library was made with the immunoSEQ multiplex PCR assay. Drawn from immuneACCESS, this table holds only the in-frame rearrangements with V and J called that TCRdb kept. Clones are partly lost; checked studies trace under half to an unresolved V gene and leave the rest unexplained. The sample table lists over 200,000 clones, about 86% of them with a count of one. 2.9% of the sample is taken by the ten largest. Sample: PBMCs. The receptors were gathered from a woman under 30 in good health and CMV-seronegative.

In its sample, this clone was seen once. The V and J genes are TRBV11-2 and TRBJ2-5; 8 nucleotides agree with TRBD2. The trim removed 0 bases at V and 0 bases at J, leaving 3 bases unmatched. CDR1 is SGHAT, CDR2 FQNNGV, per germline. The CDR3 runs 16 residues. CDR3: CASSLELAANQETQYF. For the CDR3, the DNA is TGTGCCAGCAGCTTAGAACTAGCGGCTAACCAAGAGACCCAGTACTTC.

This rearrangement joins TRBV5-4 to TRBJ2-5; weak D call: TRBD1 (6 bases). Trimming removed 0 bases from V and 1 base from J, with 7 bases in between. The CDR3 sequence is 14 residues long. Germline V lookup: CDR1 SGHNT, CDR2 YYREEE (reference sequence). Written as DNA, the CDR3 is TGTGCCAGCAGCTTGGGACAGGTCCAAGAGACCCAGTACTTC. Its protein is CASSLGQVQETQYF.

This clone was detected a few times. The CDR3 here is CASSLDGRRELFF. Written as DNA, the CDR3 is TGTGCCAGCAGTTTAGATGGGCGAAGAGAGCTGTTTTTT. V gene TRBV27 combines with J gene TRBJ2-2; D unclear. Deletions cut 2 bases from V and 11 bases from J, with 12 bases between. Germline loops: CDR1 MNHEY, CDR2 SMNVEV (reference sequence). The CDR3 is made up of 13 amino acids.

The V call is TRBV28, the J call TRBJ2-1; 9 nucleotides line up with TRBD2. CDR1 and CDR2 (germline): MDHEN, SYDVKM. This CDR3 has 18 amino acids. Trimming at V came to 2 bases and at J to 0 bases, leaving 8 bases not matched to a gene. The CDR3 reads CASSLETSGNSSYNEQFF. In DNA, the CDR3 is TGTGCCAGCAGTTTAGAGACTAGCGGAAACAGCTCCTACAATGAGCAGTTCTTC. The variable domain in full, completed from reference TRBV28 and TRBJ2-1, reads DVKVTQSSRYLVKRTGEKVFLECVQDMDHENMFWYRQDPGLGLRLIYFSYDVKMKEKGDIPEGYSVSREKKERFSLILESASTNQTSMYLCASSLETSGNSSYNEQFFGPGTRLTVL.

The table lists this clone with a count of one. CDR3 amino acids: CASSYTGGPNTEAFF. In nucleotides, the CDR3 is TGTGCCAGCAGCTATACAGGGGGCCCGAACACTGAAGCTTTCTTT. The chain uses TRBV11-3 and TRBJ1-1; 9 nucleotides match TRBD1. The CDR3 covers 15 residues. Germline V gene sequence: CDR1 SGHNT, CDR2 YENEEA. V gave up 4 bases and J gave up 1 base; unmatched junction bases: 4.

V gene TRBV27 combines with J gene TRBJ2-7, with 8 bases that match TRBD1. This CDR3 comprises 13 residues. Germline trimming cut 6 bases from V and 3 bases from J; bases unmatched to any gene: 4. Germline CDR1 MNHEY, CDR2 SMNVEV (reference sequence). DNA of the CDR3: TGTGCCAGCAGGGACAGGGTTAGCTACGAGCAGTACTTC. Its translation: CASRDRVSYEQYF.

The chain employs TRBV29-1 and TRBJ2-5; 11 bases fit TRBD2. V shed 6 bases, J shed 3 bases, and the junction held 6 bases outside the gene matches. Per the germline V gene, CDR1 is SQVTM and CDR2 is ANQGSEA. The CDR3 is made up of 14 amino acids. In nucleotides, the CDR3 is TGCAGCGTGGCGGGACTAGCGGCCGAAGAGACCCAGTACTTC. Translated: CSVAGLAAEETQYF.

V gene TRBV11-2 combines with J gene TRBJ2-7, with TRBD1 identical over 7 bases. The germline V gene has CDR1 SGHAT and CDR2 FQNNGV. This CDR3 contains 16 residues. V was clipped by 5 bases and J by 4 bases; unmatched bases: 14. For the CDR3, the DNA is TGTGCCAGCAGCCACGAACTACAGGGGCCCTCTTACGAGCAGTACTTC. Amino acid sequence: CASSHELQGPSYEQYF.

The chain employs TRBV2 and TRBJ2-1; 10 nucleotides match TRBD2. With 7 bases clipped from V and 9 bases from J, the junction kept 0 bases outside the gene matches. Germline V gene lookup returns CDR1 SNHLY and CDR2 FYNNEI. The CDR3 has 11 amino acids. The CDR3, as DNA: TGTGCCAGCAAGCGGGAGGGTGAGCAGTTCTTC. Translation: CASKREGEQFF.

This clone was detected a few times. The chain carries TRBV6-1 and TRBJ2-3; 11 nucleotides match TRBD2. Unmatched junction bases numbered 5, after V lost 8 bases and J lost 4 bases. Germline CDR1 reads MNHNS; CDR2 reads SASEGT. This CDR3 contains 14 residues. The CDR3 reads CASGGTSGADTQYF. The CDR3 DNA reads TGTGCCAGCGGAGGGACTAGCGGCGCAGATACGCAGTATTTT.

This clone has more than one count but fewer than ten. J is TRBJ2-3 and V is TRBV5-6, with 8 bases matching TRBD1. Germline V gene data show CDR1 as SGHDT and CDR2 as YYEEEE. This CDR3 comprises 17 residues. Trimming cost V 4 bases and J 1 base; bases outside gene matches: 11. The chain's CDR3 is CASSTRRTGTRTDTQYF. CDR3 nucleotides: TGTGCCAGCAGCACACGCCGGACAGGGACCCGCACAGATACGCAGTATTTT.

This chain joins TRBV7-6 and TRBJ2-1; D perhaps matches TRBD2 (5 bases). This CDR3 has 15 amino acids. V was trimmed by 5 bases and J by 0 bases, leaving 11 bases between them. Germline CDR1 and CDR2: SGHVS and FNYEAQ. CDR3 sequence: CASSRQADSYNEQFF. The CDR3 DNA follows: TGTGCCAGCAGCCGTCAAGCGGACTCCTACAATGAGCAGTTCTTC.

The chain carries TRBV6-5 and TRBJ2-6, with a tentative D call TRBD1 (5 bases). Trimming pared 2 bases from V and 0 bases from J, leaving 5 bases between. The CDR3 covers 15 residues. Per the germline V gene, CDR1 is MNHEY and CDR2 is SVGAGI. The CDR3 spells CASSYDSSGANVLTF. The CDR3 nucleotides read TGTGCCAGCAGTTACGACAGCTCTGGGGCCAACGTCCTGACTTTC.

The chain carries TRBV27 and TRBJ2-5; D is possibly TRBD2 (5 bases). The V gene's germline CDR1 is MNHEY and CDR2 SMNVEV (reference sequence). The V end was cut by 3 bases, the J end by 2 bases, with 10 bases between. The CDR3 runs to 14 residues. This chain's CDR3 is CASSFVGGQETQYF. CDR3 DNA: TGTGCCAGCAGTTTTGTCGGAGGTCAAGAGACCCAGTACTTC.

This chain links TRBV5-1 with TRBJ1-2; the match to TRBD1 covers 7 bases. CDR3 size: 13 residues. The V and J ends lost 5 bases and 8 bases, in that order; junction bases with no gene match: 9. The germline CDR1 and CDR2 sequences are SGHRS and YFSETQ. CDR3: CASRAGTAFGYTF. The CDR3 coding sequence is TGCGCCAGCAGGGCCGGGACAGCGTTCGGCTACACCTTC.

The rearrangement uses TRBV28 and TRBJ1-4; maybe TRBD1 (5 bases). Deletions cut 3 bases from V and 4 bases from J, with 9 bases between. This CDR3 comprises 14 residues. Germline V gene lookup returns CDR1 MDHEN and CDR2 SYDVKM. The CDR3 protein is CASSLARDNEKLFF. The CDR3 DNA is TGTGCCAGCAGTTTGGCCAGGGATAATGAAAAACTGTTTTTT.

The V gene is TRBV9, the J gene TRBJ2-2; possibly TRBD2 for D (6 bases). Trimming shortened V by 0 bases and J by 0 bases, and 12 bases separated the two germline ends. Germline V lookup: CDR1 SGDLS, CDR2 YYNGEE. The CDR3 totals 17 residues. CDR3 bases: TGTGCCAGCAGCGTAGGAGGAGCGGGCACGAACACCGGGGAGCTGTTTTTT. Encoded protein: CASSVGGAGTNTGELFF.

The rearrangement links TRBV28 to TRBJ1-5; no firm D call. CDR1 is MDHEN, CDR2 SYDVKM, per germline. Trimming removed 10 bases from V and 0 bases from J, with 7 bases in between. The CDR3 covers 12 residues. The CDR3 nucleotides are TGTGCCACCCGGGATAGCAATCAGCCCCAGCATTTT. Residues: CATRDSNQPQHF.

V usage is TRBV7-3 and J usage is TRBJ2-1; perhaps TRBD2 as D (5 bases). CDR1 SGHTA and CDR2 FQGTGA come from the germline V gene. The V and J ends lost 8 bases and 10 bases respectively, with 12 bases between them. CDR3 length: 11 amino acids. DNA for the CDR3: TGTGCCAGCGGGTACGGAGGAGAGCAGTTCTTC. This translates into CASGYGGEQFF.

J is TRBJ2-5 and V is TRBV5-1, with D possibly being TRBD1 (5 bases). The V end lost 2 bases, the J end lost 1 base, and 9 bases lay between the germline ends. CDR1 is SGHRS and CDR2 is YFSETQ in the germline V gene. This CDR3 has 14 residues. CDR3 amino acids: CASSFDSLQETQYF. The CDR3 coding sequence is TGCGCCAGCAGCTTTGACAGCCTCCAAGAGACCCAGTACTTC.

The chain combines TRBV6-5 with TRBJ1-1, with 11 bases that match TRBD1. Trimming took 8 bases from V and 6 from J; bases not matched to a gene: 5. Germline loops: CDR1 MNHEY, CDR2 SVGAGI. The CDR3 covers 13 residues. As DNA, the CDR3 is TGTGCCAGCTGCTCGGGACAGGGGGCTGAAGCTTTCTTT. Translating gives CASCSGQGAEAFF.

The rearrangement uses TRBV28 and TRBJ1-2; TRBD1 matches at 7 bases. The trim removed 4 bases at V and 6 bases at J, leaving 11 bases unmatched. Germline CDR1 and CDR2: MDHEN and SYDVKM. This CDR3 has 15 amino acids. The CDR3 nucleotides are TGTGCCAGCAGTTCCCCGGACAGGTTCTTGAATGGCTACACCTTC. Translation: CASSSPDRFLNGYTF.

The chain recombines TRBV7-8 with TRBJ1-1, with TRBD1 identical over 7 bases. CDR1 is SGHVS, CDR2 FQNEAQ, per germline. CDR3 length: 15 amino acids. Trimming cost V 6 bases and J 1 base; bases outside gene matches: 8. The CDR3 DNA is TGTGCCAGCAGGGGTACAGGGGTTCGGAACACTGAAGCTTTCTTT. The encoded protein is CASRGTGVRNTEAFF.

CDR3 loop: CASSLDFGSYNEQFF. CDR3 coding DNA: TGTGCCAGCAGCTTAGACTTCGGCTCCTACAATGAGCAGTTCTTC. V and J are TRBV11-3 and TRBJ2-1; D call uncertain. This CDR3 has 15 residues. The V and J ends lost 0 bases and 0 bases respectively, with 6 bases between them. The germline V gene has CDR1 SGHNT and CDR2 YENEEA.

The chain employs TRBV7-2 and TRBJ2-7; TRBD2 matches at 8 bases. The CDR3 consists of 14 residues. CDR1 and CDR2 from the germline V gene are SGHTA and FQGNSA. J gave up 5 bases and V 1 base, and 4 bases lay outside the gene matches. The CDR3 region is CASSLGSGRDEQYF. The CDR3 DNA reads TGTGCCAGCAGCTTAGGGAGCGGGAGAGACGAGCAGTACTTC. The entire variable domain, with the rest obtained from reference TRBV7-2 and TRBJ2-7, is as follows: GAGVSQSPSNKVTEKGKDVELRCDPISGHTALYWYRQSLGQGLEFLIYFQGNSAPDKSGLPSDRFSAERTGGSVSTLTIQRTQQEDSAVYLCASSLGSGRDEQYFGPGTRLTVT.